The 12 T cell receptor beta chains below come from one sample, sequenced in a study of T cells in narcolepsy. Generated by immunoSEQ multiplex PCR, the TCRdb table keeps only in-frame clones and is missing some. Of roughly 24,000 clones listed, approximately 81% are singletons. Sequencing was carried out using memory (CD45RA-) CD4+ T cells from blood. The receptors shown here come from a human donor in good health.

On this clone itself: One end of the junction varies from germline; a read error may be responsible. The V call is TRBV4-3, the J call TRBJ1-2; tentatively, D is TRBD1 (6 bases). There are 15 residues in the CDR3. Germline values: CDR1 LGHNA, CDR2 YSLEER. Written as DNA, the CDR3 is TGCGCCAGCAGCACACACAGGGCCGCGGACTATGGCTACATCTTC. Its protein is CASSTHRAADYGYIF.

This sequence joins TRBV5-1 and TRBJ2-7; D is perhaps TRBD2 (6 bases). Trimming pared 4 bases from V and 3 bases from J, leaving 14 bases between. Per germline, CDR1 SGHRS and CDR2 YFSETQ. This CDR3 is built from 14 residues. The CDR3 loop is CASSLGDLGYEQYF. CDR3 coding DNA: TGCGCCAGCAGCCTAGGGGACTTGGGCTACGAGCAGTACTTC.

The CDR3 region has the DNA TGTGCCAGCAGCCGTTTAGGGACAGTATTTTACGAGCAGTACTTC. As protein: CASSRLGTVFYEQYF. The chain recombines TRBV5-6 with TRBJ2-7; TRBD1 agrees at 7 bases. The CDR3 is 15 residues long. V lost 4 bases and J lost 4; bases outside the gene matches: 11. CDR1 and CDR2 from the germline V gene are SGHDT and YYEEEE.

This clone came up once. The rearrangement joins TRBV7-3 to TRBJ1-5, with D possibly being TRBD1 (6 bases). This CDR3 region has 13 residues. Germline CDR1 and CDR2: SGHTA and FQGTGA. Trimming shortened V by 5 bases and J by 4 bases, and 9 bases separated the two germline ends. For the CDR3, the DNA is TGTGCCAGCAGCCCGACAGGAAATCAGCCCCAGCATTTT. Its translation is CASSPTGNQPQHF.

The genes are TRBV29-1 and TRBJ2-5; D is possibly TRBD2 (5 bases). Deletions cut 7 bases from V and 0 bases from J, with 12 bases between. Germline V lookup: CDR1 SQVTM, CDR2 ANQGSEA. The CDR3 is 13 amino acids. CDR3 sequence reads: CSALDGNQETQYF. CDR3 DNA: TGCAGCGCCCTGGACGGGAACCAAGAGACCCAGTACTTC. The whole variable domain, remainder taken from reference TRBV29-1 and TRBJ2-5, is SAVISQKPSRDICQRGTSLTIQCQVDSQVTMMFWYRQQPGQSLTLIATANQGSEATYESGFVIDKFPISRPNLTFSTLTVSNMSPEDSSIYLCSALDGNQETQYFGPGTRLLVL.

J is TRBJ2-2 and V is TRBV2, with a possible D match to TRBD1 (5 bases). V shed 2 bases and J shed 5 bases, with 9 bases lying between them. The CDR3 is 14 amino acids. In germline, CDR1 is SNHLY, CDR2 FYNNEI. CDR3 nucleotide sequence: TGTGCCAGCAGTGAAAGGGGCATTACCGGGGAGCTGTTTTTT. Its translation: CASSERGITGELFF. The variable domain in full, with the rest retrieved from reference TRBV2 and TRBJ2-2, is EPEVTQTPSHQVTQMGQEVILRCVPISNHLYFYWYRQILGQKVEFLVSFYNNEISEKSEIFDDQFSVERPDGSNFTLKIRSTKLEDSAMYFCASSERGITGELFFGEGSRLTVL.

The chain employs TRBV7-2 and TRBJ2-3, with 12 bases matching TRBD2. J lost 4 bases, V lost 2 bases, and 4 bases had no gene match. CDR1 is SGHTA and CDR2 is FQGNSA in the germline V gene. This CDR3 contains 16 residues. The CDR3 nucleotides read TGTGCCAGCAGCTTACTAGCGGGGGGGATCGCAGATACGCAGTATTTT. Protein: CASSLLAGGIADTQYF.

The chain joins TRBV10-3 to TRBJ2-1; the D gene is possibly TRBD2 (6 bases). Germline lookup yields CDR1 ENHRY and CDR2 SYGVKD. V was shortened by 7 bases and J by 13 bases, with 20 bases between the two germline ends. CDR3 length: 13 amino acids. CDR3 DNA: TGTGCCATCACCGAGGGGAGCGGGCGGGCCCAGTTCTTC. Translating gives CAITEGSGRAQFF.

The rearrangement joins TRBV2 to TRBJ1-4; D is ambiguous. Deletions cut 7 bases from V and 8 bases from J, with 11 bases between. Germline V CDR1 and CDR2: SNHLY, FYNNEI. The CDR3 is 12 amino acids. The CDR3 coding sequence is TGTGCCAGCACGCGGCGCGGAGAAAAACTGTTTTTT. It yields the protein CASTRRGEKLFF.

The chain is built from TRBV2 and TRBJ1-1; D not resolved. The V gene's germline CDR1 is SNHLY and CDR2 FYNNEI. Trimming left V 3 bases short and J 6 bases short, with 11 bases between. The CDR3 extends over 13 amino acids. CDR3 DNA: TGTGCCAGCAGTGATAGCCCCTCAGCTGAAGCTTTCTTT. It translates to CASSDSPSAEAFF.

The V call is TRBV5-6, the J call TRBJ2-7; D remains unclear. Trimming pared 2 bases from V and 0 bases from J, leaving 3 bases between. The CDR3 consists of 12 residues. Germline V lookup: CDR1 SGHDT, CDR2 YYEEEE. In nucleotides, the CDR3 is TGTGCCAGCAGCTTACGCTCCTACGAGCAGTACTTC. It is translated as CASSLRSYEQYF.

The gene calls are TRBV13 and TRBJ2-2; D call uncertain. V lost 0 bases, J lost 1 base, and 3 bases lay in between. This CDR3 comprises 14 residues. Germline-derived CDR1 and CDR2 are PRHDT and FYEKMQ (reference sequence). CDR3 sequence (DNA): TGTGCCAGCAGCTTAGGGGGGAACACCGGGGAGCTGTTTTTT. It codes for CASSLGGNTGELFF.